This entry features one TCR beta chain sequence. The sample holds many counts of this clonotype. It has no known antigen specificity. Base qualities are not provided; no much larger clone lies one nucleotide away. These data originate in a study of T cells in Graves' hyperthyroidism and ophthalmopathy (dated by TCRdb to about 2019). In terms of the full investigation: Peripheral blood samples were taken at the time of initial diagnosis, prior to any treatment. A discovery cohort of about a hundred patients, fewer than 50 with Graves' ophthalmopathy and over 55 with stable Graves' hyperthyroidism, was used to find distinguishing TCR V-J signatures. An independent validation cohort of fewer than 20 hyperthyroidism patients and roughly 16 patients who later progressed to ophthalmopathy tested prospective prediction of ophthalmopathy. For training and testing, the 100 or so patients in the discovery cohort were randomly divided in a 7:3 ratio. In several Graves' hyperthyroidism patients, the study also compared T-cell repertoires from thyroid tissue with T-cell repertoires from blood. Following sampling, methimazole starting at 30 mg daily was given to hyperthyroidism patients, and high-dose intravenous methylprednisolone was given to ophthalmopathy patients. TCR Vbeta CDR3 sequencing of roughly 140 peripheral blood samples (over 40 ophthalmopathy, over 70 hyperthyroidism and some 17 progressor patients) is reported in the paper. Broader findings and caveats from the paper: Ophthalmopathy was separated from stable hyperthyroidism by a 13 V-J signature model, with approximately 90% sensitivity and about 81% specificity obtained in cross-validation and 80%/75% obtained in testing. In validation, progression to ophthalmopathy was predicted by the model with 70.59% sensitivity and around 75% specificity, a median of approximately 6.5 months before onset. No statistical method was used to set the sample size in advance, and investigators knew the group allocation. Most expanded thyroid clonotypes (frequency above 0.001) were also detected in blood, a finding suggesting that blood repertoires may reflect thyroid immune responses.

The TCR beta CDR3 regions were amplified from RNA transcripts. The TCR CDR3 was subjected to a first round of RT-PCR using the HTBI primer set and the Qiagen OneStep RT-PCR kit. Libraries were constructed in a second round of multiplex PCR, after which size selection and purification were performed. The libraries were sequenced on an Illumina HiSeq2000 using paired-end 100 bp reads. In the authors' own workflow: SOAPnuke was used to process the raw data, with reads discarded if the reads contained adapters or uncalled bases, had a mean Phred below 15, or lacked an exact constant-primer or identifier match. COPE v1.2.5 was used to merge high-quality paired reads, and clonotypes were defined as unique nucleotide sequences. MiTCR v1.1 was used to align the clonotypes against IMGT TRBV, TRBD and TRBJ reference segments. Only V-J combinations with frequency above 0.0001, covering approximately 99% of repertoires, were analysed. A TCS score was defined as the ratio between F50 (clonal expansion) and ExV (chaos), using BLOSUM62-based TCRdist between CDR3 peptides within each V-J. Welch's t-statistics and random forest reduced around 550 V-J features to 13, which were used in a naive Bayes classifier (R e1071). TCRdb trimmed the raw reads at Q25, called clones with MiXCR and kept productive beta chains. CDR3 protein duplicates are merged, each entry listing the most common genes and DNA. What appears here as the V and J calls and clone size reflects TCRdb's work, not the paper's. The sample yields about 360,000 distinct CDR3 sequences; roughly 13% were counted once. The leading ten clones occupy 9.2% of the sample.

Trimming removed 2 bases from V and 8 bases from J, leaving 13 bases between the germline ends. From the cysteine up to the phenylalanine, the CDR3 has a length of 14 residues. The retained sequence is limited to the CDR3, 42 bases, with the frame set at the first base. Reading the germline V gene gives CDR1 SGHRS and CDR2 YFSETQ. Stable Graves' hyperthyroidism was defined as no progression to ophthalmopathy during 18 months of follow-up. Hyperthyroidism patients were newly diagnosed, with disease duration under 2 months, and aged 18 to 65 years. The study excluded patients with uncontrolled infections, other autoimmune diseases, pregnancy or lactation. Diagnoses relied on clinical symptoms, serum thyroxine and TRAb, thyroid ultrasound and orbital computed tomography. PBMCs were isolated from 7.5 to 10 ml of fresh peripheral blood by Ficoll-Paque density gradient centrifugation. Total RNA was extracted with Trizol reagent, and quality was checked on an Agilent 2100 Bioanalyzer.

The V and J segments used are TRBV5-1 and TRBJ1-4; a tentative D match to TRBD1 spans 6 bases. Sequencing input: blood. The receptor's source is a woman aged 18-29 years with Graves' hyperthyroidism. The CDR3 in this case is CASSFGEGGEKLFF. The nucleotide sequence is given as TGCGCCAGCAGCTTCGGGGAGGGGGGAGAAAAACTGTTTTTT.